The 5 T cell receptor beta chains below all came from one sample that was sequenced in a study of shared clonotypes between healthy human individuals. This table comes from immunoSEQ multiplex PCR, and its TCRdb copy is limited to in-frame clones, with some not included. In the table there are 850,000 to 1,200,000 clones, around 76% of which are singletons. Sequencing was performed on memory CD4+ T cells sorted from blood. Regarding subset: CD45RA-negative fraction. These receptors came from a man younger than 35 in good health.

The chain carries TRBV5-4 and TRBJ2-7; TRBD1 agrees at 7 bases. The CDR3 is 12 amino acids. The germline CDR1 and CDR2 sequences are SGHNT and YYREEE (reference sequence). V was pared by 4 bases and J by 7 bases, with 5 bases of the junction left unmatched. CDR3 loop: CASSGDRKEQYF. CDR3 nucleotide sequence: TGTGCCAGCAGCGGGGACAGAAAGGAGCAGTACTTC.

This clone was counted between two and nine times. V gene TRBV10-2 combines with J gene TRBJ2-5; weak D call: TRBD1 (6 bases). Trimming took off 2 bases at V and 4 bases at J, with 14 bases between the two ends. In germline, CDR1 is WSHSY, CDR2 SAAADI. This CDR3 spans 15 amino acids. CDR3 amino acids: CASSEQGSEGETQYF. In nucleotides, the CDR3 is TGCGCCAGCAGTGAGCAGGGGAGCGAGGGAGAGACCCAGTACTTC.

The CDR3 DNA is TGTGCCAGCAGCCGAGGACAGAGTGGCGAGCAGTACTTC. This sequence encodes CASSRGQSGEQYF. The chain has TRBV6-5 and TRBJ2-7, with D tentatively TRBD1 (6 bases). The germline V gene encodes CDR1 MNHEY and CDR2 SVGAGI. Trimming shortened V by 6 bases and J by 6 bases, and 15 bases separated the two germline ends. The CDR3 loop spans 13 amino acids.

Note on this clone: Other DNA sequences of this sample code for an identical CDR3. The chain combines TRBV9 with TRBJ2-2, with a weak D call TRBD2 (5 bases). The V end lost 1 base, the J end lost 1 base, and 8 bases lay between the germline ends. Germline CDR1 SGDLS, CDR2 YYNGEE. The CDR3 is made up of 15 amino acids. CDR3 amino acids: CASSVRGLNTGELFF. The CDR3 DNA reads as TGTGCCAGCAGCGTAAGAGGACTGAACACCGGGGAGCTGTTTTTT.

This clone has just one count. CDR3 DNA sequence: TGTGCCAGCAGCTTCCGGGGACAGGGGCCCGGCTACACCTTC. Its translation is CASSFRGQGPGYTF. The chain couples TRBV5-4 to TRBJ1-2; 10 bases agree with TRBD1. Trimming at V came to 2 bases and at J to 8 bases, leaving 6 bases not matched to a gene. This CDR3 region has 14 residues. Germline V gives CDR1 SGHNT, CDR2 YYREEE (reference sequence).